The 31 T cell receptor beta chains below all came from one sample that was sequenced in a study of CXCR3-negative and CXCR3-positive naive CD8 T cells. Each TRB cDNA library was prepared by 5' RACE (with UMI labels). TCRdb reworked the 5' RACE reads into one entry per CDR3 protein, no DNA. This listing includes about 80,000 distinct CDR3 sequences. Source material: naive CXCR3- CD8+ T cells from blood. Subset noted: CD45RO-CCR7+CD27+CD95- naive CD8+ T cells lacking CXCR3 (TNR3-). The receptors come from a human donor in good health. Some clones in this sample may be carry-over from other donors' samples.

The chain recombines TRBV13 with TRBJ2-3; lacking DNA, the TRBD2 call made by TCRdb goes unchecked. Germline V CDR1 and CDR2: PRHDT, FYEKMQ (reference sequence). The CDR3 is 14 amino acids. This CDR3 reads CASSSWERTDTQYF.

The chain employs TRBV4-3 and TRBJ1-6; lacking DNA, the TRBD1 call made by TCRdb goes unchecked. The CDR3 has 17 residues. Looked up from germline, CDR1 is LGHNA and CDR2 is YSLEER. This CDR3 reads CASSQVGTGAYNSPLHF.

This chain uses TRBV4-1 with TRBJ1-1; the D call of TRBD1 rests on TCRdb alone, since no DNA is present to check it. CDR3 length: 14 amino acids. The V gene's germline CDR1 is MGHRA and CDR2 YSYEKL. CDR3 sequence: CASSPGEGDTEAFF.

The chain combines TRBV20-1 with TRBJ1-1; TCRdb selects TRBD1, and the lack of DNA leaves this call unchecked. There are 16 residues in the CDR3. Germline V gives CDR1 DFQATT, CDR2 SNEGSKA (reference sequence). Here the CDR3 reads CSARLMGQGIDSGAFF.

The genes are TRBV20-1 and TRBJ1-1; lacking DNA, the TRBD1 call made by TCRdb goes unchecked. The germline gives CDR1 DFQATT, CDR2 SNEGSKA (reference sequence). This CDR3 has 14 residues. The CDR3 loop reads CSARAPGGGGEAFF.

The gene calls are TRBV14 and TRBJ2-4. The CDR3 extends over 16 amino acids. From germline, CDR1 is SGHDN and CDR2 FVKESK. The CDR3 is CASSQATGLAKNIQYF.

The V call is TRBV14, the J call TRBJ1-1. Germline V lookup: CDR1 SGHDN, CDR2 FVKESK. This CDR3 is built from 14 residues. The CDR3: CAGSQVGLNTEAFF.

The chain has TRBV4-3 and TRBJ2-3. The germline gives CDR1 LGHNA, CDR2 YSLEER. The CDR3 runs to 14 residues. CDR3 region: CASSQDVSTDTQYF.

This chain connects TRBV12-3 or TRBV12-4 to TRBJ2-5; the D call from TCRdb, TRBD1, cannot be confirmed without DNA. The CDR3 extends over 13 amino acids. CDR3 protein: CASRPGTAETQYF.

The V call is TRBV29-1, the J call TRBJ2-1. CDR1 is SQVTM, CDR2 ANQGSEA, per germline. The length of the CDR3 is 16 residues. CDR3 sequence: CSVDWGGFRTIDEQFF.

CDR3 region: CASSLLLNTEAFF. The chain carries TRBV11-3 and TRBJ1-1. Per germline, CDR1 SGHNT and CDR2 YENEEA. This CDR3 is 13 amino acids long.

The chain links TRBV5-1 to TRBJ2-7; the D gene TCRdb calls, TRBD1, cannot be checked with no DNA. Germline V gives CDR1 SGHRS, CDR2 YFSETQ. CDR3 length equals 15 residues. CDR3 sequence reads: CASSLLIGGGGEQYF.

V gene TRBV29-1 combines with J gene TRBJ2-2; TCRdb proposes TRBD2, but this gene call is untestable without DNA. CDR1 and CDR2 (germline): SQVTM, ANQGSEA. The CDR3 runs 12 residues. The chain's CDR3 is CCGTLNTGELFF.

The chain employs TRBV20-1 and TRBJ1-1; absent DNA, TCRdb's TRBD1 call cannot be checked. The CDR3 has 12 amino acids. Germline V gene sequence: CDR1 DFQATT, CDR2 SNEGSKA (reference sequence). CDR3: CSAPTGETEAFF.

V usage is TRBV14 and J usage is TRBJ2-7; TCRdb's D call of TRBD2 is untestable without DNA. CDR1 is SGHDN and CDR2 is FVKESK in the germline V gene. This CDR3 region has 15 residues. CDR3 residues: CASSQVAGGPYEQYF. The variable domain in full, with the rest retrieved from reference TRBV14 and TRBJ2-7, is EAGVTQFPSHSVIEKGQTVTLRCDPISGHDNLYWYRRVMGKEIKFLLHFVKESKQDESGMPNNRFLAERTGGTYSTLKVQPAELEDSGVYFCASSQVAGGPYEQYFGPGTRLTVT.

The chain couples TRBV7-6 to TRBJ2-7. Germline V CDR1 and CDR2: SGHVS, FNYEAQ. This CDR3 has 13 residues. The CDR3 loop is CASSPQELNEQYF.

J is TRBJ2-1 and V is TRBV6-4; TCRdb gives TRBD1 as the D gene, but with no DNA this cannot be confirmed. There are 14 residues in the CDR3. CDR1 and CDR2 (germline): MRHNA, SNTAGT. The CDR3 is CASSEDRIYNEQFF.

The chain has TRBV15 and TRBJ2-1. The CDR3 has 15 residues. Germline CDR1 and CDR2: LNHNV and YYDKDF (reference sequence). The CDR3 spells CATSSTGLAYNEQFF.

The chain's CDR3 is CSVFGGLSYNEQFF. The chain has TRBV29-1 and TRBJ2-1; TCRdb selects TRBD1, and the lack of DNA leaves this call unchecked. CDR1 SQVTM and CDR2 ANQGSEA come from the germline V gene. This CDR3 region has 14 residues.

The V call is TRBV14, the J call TRBJ2-1. Germline values: CDR1 SGHDN, CDR2 FVKESK. This CDR3 comprises 13 residues. The CDR3 protein is CASSQDGFTEQFF.

The V gene is TRBV7-2, the J gene TRBJ1-4; TCRdb's D call of TRBD1 is untestable without DNA. This CDR3 comprises 15 residues. Germline V gene sequence: CDR1 SGHTA, CDR2 FQGNSA. CDR3 in amino acids: CASSLVDRVGEKLFF.

V usage is TRBV20-1 and J usage is TRBJ2-1; there is no DNA to check the TCRdb D call of TRBD1. There are 12 residues in the CDR3. The germline CDR1 and CDR2 sequences are DFQATT and SNEGSKA (reference sequence). This CDR3 is CSVRNREGEQFF.

This chain connects TRBV29-1 to TRBJ1-1; TCRdb reports TRBD1, a call that lacks DNA to check it against. Germline CDR1 is SQVTM and CDR2 is ANQGSEA. This CDR3 is built from 12 residues. CDR3 region: CSVKRDRGEAFF.

The gene calls are TRBV6-4 and TRBJ2-1; lacking DNA, the TRBD2 call made by TCRdb goes unchecked. Germline CDR1 and CDR2: MRHNA and SNTAGT. The CDR3 covers 16 residues. The CDR3 loop is CASSDSAGEREDEQFF.

This chain connects TRBV29-1 to TRBJ1-1. Looked up from germline, CDR1 is SQVTM and CDR2 is ANQGSEA. This CDR3 is built from 12 residues. The CDR3 region is CSVEEANTEAFF.

This chain uses TRBV12-3 or TRBV12-4 with TRBJ2-5. The CDR3 has 14 amino acids. The CDR3 reads CASSFGQTQETQYF.

The chain employs TRBV30 and TRBJ1-1; the D call from TCRdb, TRBD1, cannot be confirmed without DNA. This CDR3 region has 13 residues. Looked up from germline, CDR1 is GTSNPN and CDR2 is SVGIG (reference sequence). Here the CDR3 reads CAWSDQGNTEAFF.

The rearrangement uses TRBV28 and TRBJ1-1. This CDR3 has 16 amino acids. The V gene's germline CDR1 is MDHEN and CDR2 SYDVKM. The CDR3 protein is CASSLQVTRVGTEAFF.

CDR3 amino acids: CASSPPGQTYEQYF. The genes are TRBV7-9 and TRBJ2-7; TCRdb lists TRBD1, though no DNA is available to test this call. Germline values: CDR1 SEHNR, CDR2 FQNEAQ (reference sequence). This CDR3 has 14 amino acids.

This rearrangement joins TRBV12-3 or TRBV12-4 to TRBJ1-2. The CDR3 sequence is 13 residues long. CDR3 residues: CASSLGQAYGYTF.

The CDR3 reads CASSLSSGTAYEQYF. The V gene is TRBV27, the J gene TRBJ2-7; the D call from TCRdb, TRBD2, cannot be confirmed without DNA. This CDR3 comprises 15 residues. Germline V gene lookup returns CDR1 MNHEY and CDR2 SMNVEV (reference sequence).